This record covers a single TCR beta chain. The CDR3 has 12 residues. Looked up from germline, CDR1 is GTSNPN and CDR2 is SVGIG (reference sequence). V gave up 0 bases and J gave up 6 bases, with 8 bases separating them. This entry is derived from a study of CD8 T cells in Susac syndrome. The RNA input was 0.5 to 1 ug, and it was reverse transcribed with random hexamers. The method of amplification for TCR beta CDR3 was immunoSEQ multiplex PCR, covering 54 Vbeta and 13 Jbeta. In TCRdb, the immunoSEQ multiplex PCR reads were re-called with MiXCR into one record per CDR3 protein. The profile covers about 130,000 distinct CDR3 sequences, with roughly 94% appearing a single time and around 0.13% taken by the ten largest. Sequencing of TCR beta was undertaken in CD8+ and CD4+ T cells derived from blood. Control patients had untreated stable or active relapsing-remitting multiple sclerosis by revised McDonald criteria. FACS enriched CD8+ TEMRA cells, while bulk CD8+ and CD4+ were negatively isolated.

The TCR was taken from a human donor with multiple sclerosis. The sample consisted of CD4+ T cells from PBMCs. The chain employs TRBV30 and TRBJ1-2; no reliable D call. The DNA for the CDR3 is TGTGCCTGGAGTGTTTCGGCGGATGGCTACACCTTC. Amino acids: CAWSVSADGYTF.